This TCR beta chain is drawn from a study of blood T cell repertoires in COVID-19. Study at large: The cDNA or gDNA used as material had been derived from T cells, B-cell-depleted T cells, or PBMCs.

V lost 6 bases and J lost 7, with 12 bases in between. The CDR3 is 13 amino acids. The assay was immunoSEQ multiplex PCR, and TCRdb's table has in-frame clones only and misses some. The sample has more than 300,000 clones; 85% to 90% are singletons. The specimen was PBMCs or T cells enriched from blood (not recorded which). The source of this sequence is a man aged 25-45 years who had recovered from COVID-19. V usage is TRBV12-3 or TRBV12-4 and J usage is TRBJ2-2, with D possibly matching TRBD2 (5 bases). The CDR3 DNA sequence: TGTGCCAGCAGCAACGGGGTGGGCGGGGAGCTGTTTTTT. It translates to CASSNGVGGELFF.